This paragraph reports one T cell receptor (beta chain). Its antigen is not identified. The sample originates from a study of T cell responses to AZD1222 COVID-19 vaccine. General observations from the study: Nearly half of spike-specific TCRs reportedly target variant regions that are unmutated in the B.1.351 and B.1.1.7 variants. Clonal diversity may have been underestimated, and the donors were mostly white British, with more females than males. Rises in breadth and depth of Spike-specific TCRs came after two AZD1222 doses.

The data were produced by immunoSEQ multiplex PCR, yet TCRdb's version contains in-frame clones alone and is incomplete. This sample has under 150,000 clones; about 81% occur once, and the top ten carry roughly 4.3%. Here the sequenced sample was peripheral blood, taken on day 0 of MenACWY control vaccination. The sequence was collected from an adult in good health.

The CDR3 loop reads CASSRRQAATNEKLFF. The CDR3 region has the DNA TGTGCCAGCAGTAGGAGGCAGGCTGCAACTAATGAAAAACTGTTTTTT. The chain recombines TRBV27 with TRBJ1-4; D is unresolved. V gave up 5 bases and J gave up 0 bases, with 13 bases separating them. CDR1 is MNHEY and CDR2 is SMNVEV in the germline V gene (reference sequence). The CDR3 has 16 amino acids. The complete variable domain, with remaining parts taken from reference TRBV27 and TRBJ1-4, reads EAQVTQNPRYLITVTGKKLTVTCSQNMNHEYMSWYRQDPGLGLRQIYYSMNVEVTDKGDVPEGYKVSRKEKRNFPLILESPSPNQTSLYFCASSRRQAATNEKLFFGSGTQLSVL.